These 28 T cell receptor beta chains came from one sample sequenced in a study of T cell responses to AZD1222 COVID-19 vaccine. Here immunoSEQ multiplex PCR was the method, and the copy in TCRdb shows in-frame clones only, minus some. The sample has approximately 190,000 clones, approximately 94% seen once; the top ten hold 1%. This material consisted of peripheral blood, taken 28 days after the second AZD1222 dose. These receptors came from an adult who received the AZD1222 COVID-19 vaccine.

In DNA, the CDR3 is TGTGCCAGCAGATGGACAGAGAGCTTCTATGGCTACACCTTC. Translation gives CASRWTESFYGYTF. The chain carries TRBV6-5 and TRBJ1-2, with a possible D match to TRBD1 (6 bases). Trimming cost V 6 bases and J 4 bases, with 15 bases left between them. The CDR3 runs 14 residues. CDR1 and CDR2 from the germline V gene are MNHEY and SVGAGI.

The V gene is TRBV7-2, the J gene TRBJ2-3, with a tentative D call TRBD2 (6 bases). This CDR3 contains 16 residues. V lost 5 bases, J lost 2 bases, and 17 bases lay in between. The germline CDR1 and CDR2 sequences are SGHTA and FQGNSA. CDR3 residues: CASSPRGGGPTDTQYF. CDR3 DNA sequence: TGTGCCAGCAGCCCCCGGGGAGGTGGACCCACAGATACGCAGTATTTT.

Of note for this clone: Other DNA sequences in the sample encode the same CDR3. The V call is TRBV20-1, the J call TRBJ2-5; D remains ambiguous. Germline lookup yields CDR1 DFQATT and CDR2 SNEGSKA (reference sequence). This CDR3 contains 10 residues. The V end lost 3 bases, the J end lost 5 bases, and 4 bases lay between the germline ends. CDR3 sequence (DNA): TGCAGTGCTAGTCAGGAGACCCAGTACTTC. Its translation is CSASQETQYF.

This clone was detected only once. This chain joins TRBV7-2 and TRBJ1-3; the D is unclear. V was shortened by 4 bases and J by 3 bases, with 7 bases between the two germline ends. The CDR3 is made up of 13 amino acids. Germline V gene sequence: CDR1 SGHTA, CDR2 FQGNSA. CDR3 sequence: CASSSGIGNTIYF. In nucleotides, the CDR3 is TGTGCCAGCAGCTCGGGAATTGGAAACACCATATATTTT.

The gene calls are TRBV9 and TRBJ1-1; D not resolved. The CDR3 runs to 14 residues. The germline gives CDR1 SGDLS, CDR2 YYNGEE. The V gene lost 0 bases and the J gene lost 1 base, with 7 bases spanning the gap. Here the CDR3 reads CASSVGQSNTEAFF. CDR3 DNA: TGTGCCAGCAGCGTAGGTCAGTCGAACACTGAAGCTTTCTTT.

The chain is built from TRBV27 and TRBJ1-5; possible D gene TRBD1, 6 bases. This CDR3 region has 16 residues. The germline V gene has CDR1 MNHEY and CDR2 SMNVEV (reference sequence). Trimming cost V 0 bases and J 4 bases, with 13 bases left between them. The CDR3 reads CASSLSGGLFNQPQHF. The CDR3 coding sequence is TGTGCCAGCAGTTTATCAGGGGGGCTCTTTAATCAGCCCCAGCATTTT.

The rearrangement uses TRBV5-1 and TRBJ2-5; 7 nucleotides agree with TRBD2. J gave up 3 bases and V 4 bases, and 0 bases lay outside the gene matches. Germline V gene sequence: CDR1 SGHRS, CDR2 YFSETQ. The CDR3 loop spans 12 amino acids. The DNA for the CDR3 is TGCGCCAGCAGCCGGGAGGAAGAGACCCAGTACTTC. It codes for CASSREEETQYF.

The chain recombines TRBV5-1 with TRBJ2-7; 11 bases agree with TRBD1. Germline V gene sequence: CDR1 SGHRS, CDR2 YFSETQ. Germline trimming cut 3 bases from V and 7 bases from J; bases unmatched to any gene: 6. The CDR3 extends over 14 amino acids. CDR3 sequence: CASSSPGQGGEQYF. In nucleotides, the CDR3 is TGCGCCAGCAGCTCGCCGGGACAGGGGGGTGAGCAGTACTTC.

The V and J genes are TRBV5-1 and TRBJ2-1; possible D gene TRBD2, 6 bases. From germline, CDR1 is SGHRS and CDR2 YFSETQ. This CDR3 comprises 16 residues. V gave up 0 bases and J gave up 5 bases, with 15 bases separating them. CDR3 protein: CASSLGGGIQDNEQFF. The CDR3 DNA sequence: TGCGCCAGCAGCTTGGGAGGCGGGATTCAGGACAATGAGCAGTTCTTC.

V and J are TRBV7-3 and TRBJ2-3; 11 bases fit TRBD2. V dropped 5 bases and J dropped 4; count of bases not matched to a gene: 17. Germline CDR1 is SGHTA and CDR2 is FQGTGA. The CDR3 has 19 residues. CDR3 nucleotides: TGTGCCAGCAGCCCCACATCCCATAGCGGGGGGGCTGTCGCAGATACGCAGTATTTT. Its protein product is CASSPTSHSGGAVADTQYF.

The chain has TRBV27 and TRBJ1-2, with D possibly being TRBD1 (5 bases). The length of the CDR3 is 13 residues. V dropped 5 bases and J dropped 7 bases, with 14 bases sitting between them. CDR1 MNHEY and CDR2 SMNVEV come from the germline V gene (reference sequence). CDR3: CASSPFGASGYTF. Here the CDR3 DNA reads TGTGCCAGCAGTCCCTTTGGGGCGTCTGGCTACACCTTC.

Details on this clone: The sample has other DNA sequences that encode this CDR3 too. The V gene is TRBV12-3 or TRBV12-4, the J gene TRBJ1-5; D is undetermined. V was cut by 2 bases and J by 3 bases, with 5 bases left in between. CDR3 length: 13 residues. The CDR3 sequence: CASSLRANQPQHF. The CDR3 DNA follows: TGTGCCAGCAGTTTAAGAGCCAATCAGCCCCAGCATTTT.

The rearrangement links TRBV19 to TRBJ1-1; unclear D gene. The CDR3 runs 13 residues. The V and J ends lost 7 bases and 1 base respectively, with 10 bases between them. Germline V gene lookup returns CDR1 LNHDA and CDR2 SQIVND (reference sequence). CDR3 residues: CASNRAWNTEAFF. CDR3 DNA sequence: TGTGCCAGTAACCGGGCCTGGAACACTGAAGCTTTCTTT.

This clone has just a few counts. Here the CDR3 DNA reads TGTGCCAGCAGCCAAGTCGAAGAGTCTCGAGGCTACACCTTC. It codes for CASSQVEESRGYTF. V usage is TRBV3-1 (or the pseudogene TRBV3-2) and J usage is TRBJ1-2, with no clear D. The CDR3 extends over 14 amino acids. The germline CDR1 and CDR2 sequences are LGHDT and YNNKEL (reference sequence). Trimming cost V 1 base and J 8 bases, with 14 bases left between them.

V usage is TRBV9 and J usage is TRBJ1-5; D is uncertain. The CDR3 covers 15 residues. V dropped 0 bases and J dropped 0 bases, with 7 bases sitting between them. Germline V gene lookup returns CDR1 SGDLS and CDR2 YYNGEE. The CDR3: CASSVEPVSNQPQHF. As DNA, the CDR3 is TGTGCCAGCAGCGTAGAACCTGTTAGCAATCAGCCCCAGCATTTT.

The genes are TRBV6-5 and TRBJ2-3, with TRBD1 matching over 8 bases. This CDR3 is 15 amino acids long. Germline V gene data show CDR1 as MNHEY and CDR2 as SVGAGI. The J segment lost 3 bases and the V segment lost 8 bases, leaving 10 bases of the junction unmatched. CDR3: CASRTGQGLTDTQYF. CDR3 DNA sequence: TGTGCCAGCCGCACAGGACAGGGTTTAACAGATACGCAGTATTTT.

This chain's CDR3 is CASSLTGDFNQPQHF. CDR3 sequence (DNA): TGCGCCAGCAGCTTGACAGGGGACTTCAATCAGCCCCAGCATTTT. This chain links TRBV5-1 with TRBJ1-5; TRBD1 agrees at 7 bases. CDR3 length: 15 residues. With V trimmed by 1 base and J by 3 bases, 4 bases remained unmatched. The germline gives CDR1 SGHRS, CDR2 YFSETQ.

A remark on this clone: The same CDR3 arises from other DNA sequences in this sample as well. J is TRBJ2-7 and V is TRBV7-9; the D gene is possibly TRBD1 (6 bases). CDR3 length: 15 residues. Looked up from germline, CDR1 is SEHNR and CDR2 is FQNEAQ (reference sequence). V gave up 6 bases and J gave up 6 bases, with 21 bases separating them. CDR3 sequence reads: CASRQAGANLGEQYF. The DNA for the CDR3 is TGTGCCAGCAGGCAAGCAGGGGCGAACTTAGGCGAGCAGTACTTC.

A few counts support this clone. V usage is TRBV7-9 and J usage is TRBJ1-3; D uncertain. Germline V CDR1 and CDR2: SEHNR, FQNEAQ (reference sequence). There are 15 residues in the CDR3. The V end lost 6 bases, the J end lost 0 bases, and 12 bases lay between the germline ends. The CDR3 spells CASRPPIRSGNTIYF. CDR3 DNA: TGTGCCAGCAGACCACCAATACGCTCTGGAAACACCATATATTTT.

The gene calls are TRBV5-6 and TRBJ2-5, with D hard to call. The CDR3 sequence is 16 residues long. Germline assignment: CDR1 SGHDT and CDR2 YYEEEE. V dropped 0 bases and J dropped 4 bases, with 16 bases sitting between them. CDR3 region: CASSLGGRSTLETQYF. Written as DNA, the CDR3 is TGTGCCAGCAGCTTGGGCGGACGTTCTACGTTAGAGACCCAGTACTTC.

This chain uses TRBV6-5 with TRBJ2-3, with D possibly TRBD2 on 7 matching bases. The CDR3 covers 15 residues. Between the trimmed V and J ends, which lost 8 bases and 1 base, there was a span of 16 bases. Germline V CDR1 and CDR2: MNHEY, SVGAGI. The CDR3 nucleotides read TGTGCCAGCTCAGACTCGGGGGGCGGCACAGATACGCAGTATTTT. The encoded protein is CASSDSGGGTDTQYF.

The chain carries TRBV6-5 and TRBJ2-7, with 8 bases fitting TRBD1. Germline V gene data show CDR1 as MNHEY and CDR2 as SVGAGI. The junction had 5 bases not matched to a gene; V was cut back by 6 bases and J by 1 base. The length of the CDR3 is 14 residues. The CDR3 sequence is CASSSNRGSYEQYF. CDR3 bases: TGTGCCAGCAGCTCCAACAGGGGGTCCTACGAGCAGTACTTC.

The rearrangement links TRBV6-2 or TRBV6-3 to TRBJ1-6, with D perhaps TRBD1 (6 bases). V lost 4 bases, J lost 9 bases, and 16 bases lay in between. The V gene's germline CDR1 is MNHEY and CDR2 SVGEGT. The CDR3 has 15 residues. The CDR3, as DNA: TGTGCCAGCAGTTTCCCCGGGACAACCACTTCACCCCTCCACTTT. Protein sequence: CASSFPGTTTSPLHF.

The chain recombines TRBV14 with TRBJ2-1; weak D call: TRBD1 (6 bases). CDR3 length: 13 residues. Germline V lookup: CDR1 SGHDN, CDR2 FVKESK. Trimming left V 1 base short and J 9 bases short, with 10 bases between. The CDR3 region has the DNA TGTGCCAGCAGCCAAGTAAGGGGGACTGAGCAGTTCTTC. Amino acids: CASSQVRGTEQFF.

This chain connects TRBV19 to TRBJ1-2; 7 bases are a match to TRBD1. The CDR3 is 13 residues long. Germline V gene sequence: CDR1 LNHDA, CDR2 SQIVND (reference sequence). V lost 8 bases to trimming and J lost 4 bases; unmatched junction nucleotides: 7. The CDR3 protein is CASSPAGGYGYTF. The DNA of the CDR3 is TGTGCCAGTTCCCCGGCAGGGGGCTATGGCTACACCTTC.

This clone was counted a few times. The V call is TRBV15, the J call TRBJ1-4; perhaps TRBD1 as D (5 bases). Per the germline V gene, CDR1 is LNHNV and CDR2 is YYDKDF (reference sequence). V was trimmed by 0 bases and J by 6 bases, leaving 14 bases between them. The CDR3 has 16 residues. CDR3 sequence reads: CATSRDPRDGDEKLFF. The DNA for the CDR3 is TGTGCCACCAGCAGAGACCCCCGGGACGGGGATGAAAAACTGTTTTTT.

V and J are TRBV7-9 and TRBJ2-1, with 10 nucleotides matching TRBD2. From germline, CDR1 is SEHNR and CDR2 FQNEAQ (reference sequence). The CDR3 has 14 amino acids. J gave up 9 bases and V 1 base, and 3 bases lay outside the gene matches. Here the CDR3 reads CASSLELAGSEQFF. CDR3 nucleotide sequence: TGTGCCAGCAGCTTAGAACTAGCGGGGAGTGAGCAGTTCTTC. Complete variable domain (other parts from reference TRBV7-9 and TRBJ2-1): DTGVSQNPRHKITKRGQNVTFRCDPISEHNRLYWYRQTLGQGPEFLTYFQNEAQLEKSRLLSDRFSAERPKGSFSTLEIQRTEQGDSAMYLCASSLELAGSEQFFGPGTRLTVL.

The chain carries TRBV7-6 and TRBJ2-1, with D possibly being TRBD1 or TRBD2 (6 bases each). This CDR3 is 15 amino acids long. CDR1 is SGHVS and CDR2 is FNYEAQ in the germline V gene. V lost 0 bases, J lost 3 bases, and 9 bases lay in between. The CDR3 DNA sequence: TGTGCCAGCAGCTTAGCGGGGGGCCGCTACAATGAGCAGTTCTTC. Amino acids: CASSLAGGRYNEQFF.